This TCR beta chain was found in a study of regulatory T cells in long-lasting Graves disease. This clonotype was counted many times. The antigen is unknown. The time point was: persistent/refractory GD, antithyroid drugs over 5 years with positive TRAb. PBMCs provided the RNA from which the TCR library was made. An endocrinology department located in Xi'an, China, was where the patients came from. Study observations and caveats: Persistent Graves' patients showed less TCR diversity than newly diagnosed patients showed.

Combining iRepertoire HTBI primers with Arm-PCR of CDR3 regions, the authors built TCR beta libraries. As handled by the study authors: The samples yielded 62 TRBV and roughly 15 TRBJ segments. Via MiXCR, TCRdb re-called the multiplex PCR reads, giving one row per CDR3 protein. The V and J calls and clone size are TCRdb's, not the authors'. The table shows roughly 360,000 distinct CDR3 sequences, with about 23% occurring only once. The sequencing used peripheral blood mononuclear cells (PBMCs), collected when the disease was refractory, from a patient treated with antithyroid drugs. The receptor was derived from a woman aged 40 to 49 with Graves disease.

The DNA for the CDR3 is TGTGCCACCGAGAGCTCCTACGAGCAGTACTTC. This gives the protein CATESSYEQYF. The chain is built from TRBV28 and TRBJ2-7; the D is unclear. Germline V lookup: CDR1 MDHEN, CDR2 SYDVKM. Trimming left V 10 bases short and J 0 bases short, with 7 bases between. The CDR3 runs to 11 residues. Variable domain in full (rest from reference TRBV28 and TRBJ2-7): DVKVTQSSRYLVKRTGEKVFLECVQDMDHENMFWYRQDPGLGLRLIYFSYDVKMKEKGDIPEGYSVSREKKERFSLILESASTNQTSMYLCATESSYEQYFGPGTRLTVT.